This entry features one TCR beta chain sequence. What it binds is not known. This entry comes from a study of T cells expressing NK-cell markers. TCRdb reprocessed the 5' RACE reads, keeping one entry per CDR3 protein, no DNA. Its clone listing holds about 380,000 distinct CDR3 sequences. The study, taken as a whole, reports: Expanded clones of NKG2C+ T cells had an unclear HCMV specificity.

CDR3 length: 14 amino acids. Germline assignment: CDR1 SGHTA and CDR2 FQGNSA. The TCR sequence derives from a man aged 18-70 years in good health. Sequencing input: blood T cells: a sorted CD56 or NKG2C T cell subset, CD4+ or CD8+ T cells, or bulk PBMC T cells (not recorded which). The chain carries TRBV7-2 and TRBJ2-2. Here the CDR3 reads CASSFGIHTGELFF.